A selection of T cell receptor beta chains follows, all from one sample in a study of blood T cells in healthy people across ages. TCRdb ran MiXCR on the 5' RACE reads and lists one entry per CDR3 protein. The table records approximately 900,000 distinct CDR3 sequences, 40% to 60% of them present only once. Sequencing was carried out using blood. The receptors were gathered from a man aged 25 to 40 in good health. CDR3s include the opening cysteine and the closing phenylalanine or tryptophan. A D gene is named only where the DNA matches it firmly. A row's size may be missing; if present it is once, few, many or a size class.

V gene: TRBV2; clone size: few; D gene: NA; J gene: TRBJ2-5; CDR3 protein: CASSEEGRNKETQYF; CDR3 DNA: TGTGCCAGCAGTGAAGAGGGACGGAACAAAGAGACCCAGTACTTC
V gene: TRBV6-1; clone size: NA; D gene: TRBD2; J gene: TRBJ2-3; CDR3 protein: CASNPGLASDTQYF; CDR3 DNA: TGTGCCAGCAACCCGGGACTAGCGTCAGATACGCAGTATTTT
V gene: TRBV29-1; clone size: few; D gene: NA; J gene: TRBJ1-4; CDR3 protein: CSVRGDLNEKLFF; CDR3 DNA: TGCAGCGTCCGGGGCGATCTAAATGAAAAACTGTTTTTT
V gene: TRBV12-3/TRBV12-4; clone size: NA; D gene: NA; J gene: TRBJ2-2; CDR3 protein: CASSSMGTGELFF; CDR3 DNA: TGTGCCAGCAGTTCGATGGGCACCGGGGAGCTGTTTTTT
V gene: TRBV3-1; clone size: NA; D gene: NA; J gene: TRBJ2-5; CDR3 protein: CASSRLTGGGAETQYF; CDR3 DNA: TGTGCCAGCAGCCGCCTAACAGGGGGGGGGGCGGAGACCCAGTACTTC
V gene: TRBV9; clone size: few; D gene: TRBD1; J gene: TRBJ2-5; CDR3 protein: CASSPRTGGKEQYF; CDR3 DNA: TGTGCCAGCAGCCCTCGGACAGGGGGTAAAGAGCAGTACTTC
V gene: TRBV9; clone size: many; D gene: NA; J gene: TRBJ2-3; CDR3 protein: CASSVDGGTDTQYF; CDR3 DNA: TGTGCCAGCAGCGTGGACGGTGGCACAGATACGCAGTATTTT
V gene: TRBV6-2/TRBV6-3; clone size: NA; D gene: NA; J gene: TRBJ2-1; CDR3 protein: CASSSRPGFNNEQFF; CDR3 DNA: TGTGCCAGCAGTTCAAGGCCGGGGTTTAACAATGAGCAGTTCTTC
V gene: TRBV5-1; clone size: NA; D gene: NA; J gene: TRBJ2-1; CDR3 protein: CASSLNPGTNTYNEQFF; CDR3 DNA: TGCGCCAGCAGTCTAAACCCAGGGACGAACACCTACAATGAGCAGTTCTTC
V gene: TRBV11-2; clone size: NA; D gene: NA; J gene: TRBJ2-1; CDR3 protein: CASRDWRGTTYNEQFF; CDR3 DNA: TGTGCCAGCAGAGACTGGAGGGGGACTACTTACAATGAGCAGTTCTTC
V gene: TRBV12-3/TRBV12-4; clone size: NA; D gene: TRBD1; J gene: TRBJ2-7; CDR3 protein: CASCSGGEQYF; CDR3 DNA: TGTGCCAGTTGTTCAGGGGGCGAGCAGTACTTC
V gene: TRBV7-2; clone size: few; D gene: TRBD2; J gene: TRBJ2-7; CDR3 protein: CASSLGVGSSGGKHEQYF; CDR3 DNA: TGTGCCAGCAGCTTAGGAGTGGGGTCTAGCGGGGGGAAGCACGAGCAGTACTTC
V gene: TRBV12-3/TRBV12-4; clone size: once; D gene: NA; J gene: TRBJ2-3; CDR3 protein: CASSLARRGADTQYF; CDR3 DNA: TGTGCCAGCAGTTTAGCAAGACGGGGTGCAGATACGCAGTATTTT
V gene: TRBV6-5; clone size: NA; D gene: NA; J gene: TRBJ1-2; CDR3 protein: CASSPGTSVYGYTF; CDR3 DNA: TGTGCCAGCAGCCCTGGGACATCCGTTTATGGCTACACCTTC
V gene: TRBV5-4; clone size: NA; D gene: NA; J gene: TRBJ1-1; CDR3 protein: CASSLQESSTEAFF; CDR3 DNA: TGTGCCAGCAGCTTACAGGAGTCGAGCACTGAAGCTTTCTTT
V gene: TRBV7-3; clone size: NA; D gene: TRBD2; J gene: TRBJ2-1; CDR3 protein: CASSLIGAGGMFF; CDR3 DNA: TGTGCCAGCAGCTTAATTGGAGCGGGGGGAATGTTCTTC
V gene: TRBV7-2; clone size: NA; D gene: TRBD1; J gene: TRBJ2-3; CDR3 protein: CASSLRDSSDTQYF; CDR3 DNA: TGTGCCAGCAGCTTACGGGACAGCTCAGATACGCAGTATTTT
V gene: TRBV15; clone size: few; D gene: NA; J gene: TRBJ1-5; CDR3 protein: CASRNINRDRELQPQHF; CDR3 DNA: TGTGCCAGCAGAAACATCAACCGGGACCGAGAGCTTCAGCCCCAGCATTTT
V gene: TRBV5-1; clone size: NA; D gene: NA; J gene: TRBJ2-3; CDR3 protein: CASMTGGFDTDTQYF; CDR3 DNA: TGCGCCAGCATGACGGGGGGCTTTGACACAGATACGCAGTATTTT
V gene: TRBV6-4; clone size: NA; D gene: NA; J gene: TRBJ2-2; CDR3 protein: CASSDSGTGELFF; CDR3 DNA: TGTGCCAGCAGTGACTCGGGGACCGGGGAGCTGTTTTTT
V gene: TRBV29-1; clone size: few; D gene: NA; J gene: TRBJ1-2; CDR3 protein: CSVAQGKYSYGYTF; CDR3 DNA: TGCAGCGTAGCACAGGGAAAATACTCCTATGGCTACACCTTC
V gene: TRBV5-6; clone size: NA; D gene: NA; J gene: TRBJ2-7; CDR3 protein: CASSGLSHQQYF; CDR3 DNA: TGTGCCAGCAGCGGGCTCTCTCATCAGCAGTACTTC
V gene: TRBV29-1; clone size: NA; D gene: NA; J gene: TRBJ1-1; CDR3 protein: CSVVQGRNTEAFF; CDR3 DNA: TGCAGCGTTGTTCAGGGACGGAACACTGAAGCTTTCTTT
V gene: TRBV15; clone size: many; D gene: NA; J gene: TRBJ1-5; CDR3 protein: CATSRDWGSNQPQHF; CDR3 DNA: TGTGCCACCAGCAGAGATTGGGGTAGCAATCAGCCCCAGCATTTT